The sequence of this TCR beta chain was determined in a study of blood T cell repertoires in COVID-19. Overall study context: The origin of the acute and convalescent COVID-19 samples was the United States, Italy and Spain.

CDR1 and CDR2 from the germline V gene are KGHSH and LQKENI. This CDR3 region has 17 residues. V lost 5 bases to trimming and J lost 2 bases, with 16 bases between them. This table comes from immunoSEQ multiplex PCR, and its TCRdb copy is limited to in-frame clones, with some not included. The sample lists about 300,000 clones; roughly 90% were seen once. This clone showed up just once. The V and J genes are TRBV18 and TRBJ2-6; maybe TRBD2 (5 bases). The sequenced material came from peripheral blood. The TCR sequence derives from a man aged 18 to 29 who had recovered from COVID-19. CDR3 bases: TGTGCCAGCTCATTCCGGGAAGCATTAGCTGGGGCCAACGTCCTGACTTTC. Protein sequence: CASSFREALAGANVLTF. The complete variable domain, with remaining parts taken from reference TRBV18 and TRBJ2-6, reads NAGVMQNPRHLVRRRGQEARLRCSPMKGHSHVYWYRQLPEEGLKFMVYLQKENIIDESGMPKERFSAEFPKEGPSILRIQQVVRGDSAAYFCASSFREALAGANVLTFGAGSRLTVL.